This TCR beta chain was identified during a study of T cell responses to AZD1222 COVID-19 vaccine. Whole-study findings and limits: Clonal diversity was possibly underestimated, and the donors were mostly white British, with more females. Breadth and depth of Spike-specific TCRs rose after two AZD1222 doses. Without day 14 samples, only post-peak T cell repertoires were studied.

In the case of this clone: Its antigen remains unidentified.

Both about-4-week and about-12-week second-dose recipients were combined. Germline V CDR1 and CDR2: MDHEN, SYDVKM. The ends lost 5 bases at V and 3 bases at J; junction bases unmatched: 6. The CDR3 runs 16 residues. Repertoires were generated with immunoSEQ multiplex PCR, while TCRdb's copy carries only in-frame clones and drops some. Of about 130,000 clones listed, roughly 89% were seen once; the top ten hold about 1.1%. The chain has TRBV28 and TRBJ2-3; 12 positions match TRBD2. This sequence originates from an adult who received the AZD1222 COVID-19 vaccine. Here the sequenced sample was peripheral blood, taken 28 days after the second AZD1222 dose. CDR3 sequence: CASSPASGRATDTQYF. The CDR3 nucleotides read TGTGCCAGCAGTCCTGCTAGCGGGAGGGCAACAGATACGCAGTATTTT.